The 25 T cell receptor beta chains given below trace back to one sample, sequenced in a study of T cell responses to AZD1222 COVID-19 vaccine. Profiling relied on immunoSEQ multiplex PCR, and the TCRdb table lists in-frame clones only, not all of them. The table has about 150,000 clones, roughly 92% seen once. Sequenced here: peripheral blood, sampled 28 days after the second AZD1222 dose. The receptors come from an adult who received the AZD1222 COVID-19 vaccine.

The chain links TRBV18 to TRBJ1-1, with D perhaps TRBD1 (6 bases). Germline assignment: CDR1 KGHSH and CDR2 LQKENI. V was trimmed by 0 bases and J by 5 bases, leaving 16 bases between them. The CDR3 spans 16 residues. The CDR3 DNA follows: TGTGCCAGCTCACCACCAATGGCAGGGGTCGGAACTGAAGCTTTCTTT. Protein sequence: CASSPPMAGVGTEAFF.

The chain carries TRBV15 and TRBJ1-1, with no clear D. Germline CDR1 reads LNHNV; CDR2 reads YYDKDF (reference sequence). The CDR3 consists of 13 residues. V lost 2 bases and J 4 bases, leaving 8 bases between the germline ends. The CDR3 spells CATSRPEPTEAFF. The CDR3 coding sequence is TGTGCCACCAGCAGACCGGAGCCCACTGAAGCTTTCTTT.

This clone has a single count. The V gene is TRBV4-3, the J gene TRBJ2-7; weak D call: TRBD1 (6 bases). The V gene lost 0 bases and the J gene lost 4 bases, with 19 bases spanning the gap. This CDR3 has 17 residues. The germline V gene encodes CDR1 LGHNA and CDR2 YSLEER. The CDR3 DNA sequence: TGCGCCAGCAGCCAAGATTGGGTGGGTTCCCAGGGGTACGAGCAGTACTTC. It is translated as CASSQDWVGSQGYEQYF.

The DNA for the CDR3 is TGTGCCAGCAGTGTAACAGGGGCCTGGAATGTGGGGGAGCTGTTTTTT. Translation gives CASSVTGAWNVGELFF. V and J are TRBV6-1 and TRBJ2-2; 7 bases map to TRBD1. V lost 4 bases to trimming and J lost 8 bases; unmatched junction nucleotides: 13. CDR1 MNHNS and CDR2 SASEGT come from the germline V gene. The CDR3 contains 16 residues.

Here the CDR3 reads CASSQDGRGGISPLHF. The CDR3, as DNA: TGCGCCAGCAGCCAAGATGGGCGGGGTGGGATTTCACCCCTCCACTTT. This sequence joins TRBV4-3 and TRBJ1-6; D is uncertain. Germline V gene data show CDR1 as LGHNA and CDR2 as YSLEER. V was cut by 0 bases and J by 9 bases, with 15 bases left in between. The CDR3 contains 16 residues.

This clone appeared a few times. The chain recombines TRBV6-5 with TRBJ1-4; possibly TRBD1 for D (6 bases). Germline CDR1 and CDR2: MNHEY and SVGAGI. This CDR3 comprises 15 residues. Trimming stripped 8 bases from V and 0 bases from J, with 13 bases between. In DNA form, the CDR3 reads TGTGCCAGCGAGGGGGAAGGTGCAACTAATGAAAAACTGTTTTTT. Its translation is CASEGEGATNEKLFF.

V and J are TRBV20-1 and TRBJ1-1; 7 bases map to TRBD1. V shed 5 bases and J 7 bases; nucleotides not matched to a gene: 4. The CDR3 runs 11 residues. Germline assignment: CDR1 DFQATT and CDR2 SNEGSKA (reference sequence). In DNA form, the CDR3 reads TGCAGTGCTCCCCAGGGGGTTGAAGCTTTCTTT. It specifies CSAPQGVEAFF.

The genes are TRBV7-9 and TRBJ2-7; TRBD2 is a possible D gene (6 bases). CDR3 length equals 12 residues. V was clipped by 0 bases and J by 7 bases, with 7 bases between them. Germline CDR1 reads SEHNR; CDR2 reads FQNEAQ (reference sequence). Here the CDR3 reads CASSLARGEQYF. For the CDR3, the DNA is TGTGCCAGCAGCTTAGCACGGGGGGAGCAGTACTTC.

V is TRBV13 and J is TRBJ1-1; D gene ambiguous. V dropped 1 base and J dropped 0 bases, with 15 bases sitting between them. The CDR3 sequence is 17 residues long. CDR1 and CDR2 (germline): PRHDT, FYEKMQ (reference sequence). The CDR3 loop is CASSLESRGPMNTEAFF. CDR3 coding DNA: TGTGCCAGCAGCTTAGAATCTCGCGGGCCCATGAACACTGAAGCTTTCTTT.

This chain joins TRBV13 and TRBJ1-3, with D perhaps matching TRBD1 (6 bases). This CDR3 contains 16 residues. Germline V gene sequence: CDR1 PRHDT, CDR2 FYEKMQ (reference sequence). V was shortened by 5 bases and J by 2 bases, with 16 bases between the two germline ends. Here the CDR3 reads CASSLDSRTAGNTIYF. CDR3 sequence (DNA): TGTGCCAGCAGCCTAGACTCACGGACAGCTGGAAACACCATATATTTT.

This rearrangement joins TRBV5-1 to TRBJ2-1, with 8 positions matching TRBD1. CDR1 is SGHRS and CDR2 is YFSETQ in the germline V gene. V lost 4 bases, J lost 0 bases, and 6 bases stayed unmatched. The CDR3 loop spans 16 amino acids. The CDR3 loop is CASSNAGQVSYNEQFF. CDR3 bases: TGCGCCAGCAGCAATGCGGGACAGGTCTCCTACAATGAGCAGTTCTTC.

The V call is TRBV25-1, the J call TRBJ1-6; 7 bases fit TRBD1. Trimming cost V 4 bases and J 6 bases; bases outside gene matches: 6. The CDR3 spans 15 residues. Per the germline V gene, CDR1 is MGHDK and CDR2 is SYGVNS. CDR3 sequence reads: CASSGRGTANSPLHF. The CDR3, as DNA: TGTGCCAGCAGTGGACGAGGGACAGCTAATTCACCCCTCCACTTT.

The CDR3 DNA sequence: TGTGCCAGCAGCTTAGATAAATGGGGCAATGAGCAGTTCTTC. Translated: CASSLDKWGNEQFF. The gene calls are TRBV11-3 and TRBJ2-1; D is ambiguous. The length of the CDR3 is 14 residues. V lost 0 bases to trimming and J lost 6 bases, with 9 bases between them. Per germline, CDR1 SGHNT and CDR2 YENEEA.

The chain couples TRBV6-5 to TRBJ2-1, with D maybe TRBD2 (7 bases). V shed 5 bases and J shed 4 bases, with 15 bases lying between them. CDR1 is MNHEY and CDR2 is SVGAGI in the germline V gene. The CDR3 is made up of 15 amino acids. The CDR3 sequence is CASSKTGGQYNEQFF. The DNA for the CDR3 is TGTGCCAGCAGTAAAACGGGGGGCCAGTACAATGAGCAGTTCTTC.

Worth noting for this clone: One junction end disagrees with the germline gene, perhaps due to a read error. The rearrangement links TRBV3-1 (or the pseudogene TRBV3-2) to TRBJ2-3; TRBD2 matches at 8 bases. The CDR3 has 16 amino acids. In germline, CDR1 is LGHDT, CDR2 YNNKEL (reference sequence). DNA of the CDR3: TGTGCCAGCACCCAAGGTAGCGGGGCTAGCACAGATACGCAGTATTTT. Translated, it gives CASTQGSGASTDTQYF.

With respect to this clone: The same CDR3 is also encoded by other DNA sequences in this sample. The chain employs TRBV27 and TRBJ2-7, with TRBD2 matching 8 bases. Looked up from germline, CDR1 is MNHEY and CDR2 is SMNVEV (reference sequence). The CDR3 spans 13 residues. With 5 bases clipped from V and 3 bases from J, the junction kept 3 bases outside the gene matches. CDR3 DNA sequence: TGTGCCAGCAGTCCCGGGACTAGCTACGAGCAGTACTTC. Its translation is CASSPGTSYEQYF.

CDR3 in DNA: TGCAGCGTTGAGCTCAGGGGGGTGACTGGAAACACCATATATTTT. Translating it yields CSVELRGVTGNTIYF. The chain carries TRBV29-1 and TRBJ1-3; 7 bases match TRBD1. V dropped 3 bases and J dropped 2; count of bases not matched to a gene: 7. The CDR3 totals 15 residues. Germline V CDR1 and CDR2: SQVTM, ANQGSEA. The full variable domain, with the rest looked up from reference TRBV29-1 and TRBJ1-3, is SAVISQKPSRDICQRGTSLTIQCQVDSQVTMMFWYRQQPGQSLTLIATANQGSEATYESGFVIDKFPISRPNLTFSTLTVSNMSPEDSSIYLCSVELRGVTGNTIYFGEGSWLTVV.

This clone was seen just once. V usage is TRBV27 and J usage is TRBJ1-2; D remains unclear. There are 12 residues in the CDR3. Germline CDR1 is MNHEY and CDR2 is SMNVEV (reference sequence). The germline V and J ends were trimmed by 6 bases and 6 bases, with 11 bases remaining between them. As DNA, the CDR3 is TGTGCCAGCAGAGTTTCCGGGCATGGCTACACCTTC. It yields the protein CASRVSGHGYTF.

The V gene is TRBV19, the J gene TRBJ2-4; D not certain. V was pared by 5 bases and J by 0 bases, with 14 bases between. In germline, CDR1 is LNHDA, CDR2 SQIVND (reference sequence). This CDR3 spans 16 amino acids. CDR3 residues: CASSPRPRLAKNIQYF. As DNA, the CDR3 is TGTGCCAGTAGTCCCCGACCTAGACTAGCCAAAAACATTCAGTACTTC.

This clone showed up just once. The chain joins TRBV7-2 to TRBJ2-5, with 7 bases aligning to TRBD1. Unmatched junction bases numbered 14, after V lost 4 bases and J lost 3 bases. The germline gives CDR1 SGHTA, CDR2 FQGNSA. The CDR3 sequence is 17 residues long. The DNA for the CDR3 is TGTGCCAGCAGCTCACAGGGGTCCAGTGGCCGAGAAGAGACCCAGTACTTC. Protein sequence: CASSSQGSSGREETQYF. The full variable domain, in which reference TRBV7-2 and TRBJ2-5 provide the parts outside the CDR3, is GAGVSQSPSNKVTEKGKDVELRCDPISGHTALYWYRQSLGQGLEFLIYFQGNSAPDKSGLPSDRFSAERTGGSVSTLTIQRTQQEDSAVYLCASSSQGSSGREETQYFGPGTRLLVL.

V usage is TRBV5-6 and J usage is TRBJ1-1; D is unclear. With 7 bases removed from V and 1 base from J, the gap between germline ends came to 8 bases. The V gene's germline CDR1 is SGHDT and CDR2 YYEEEE. The CDR3 spans 12 residues. CDR3: CASWRGNTEAFF. CDR3 sequence (DNA): TGTGCCAGCTGGCGTGGGAACACTGAAGCTTTCTTT.

The chain couples TRBV7-9 to TRBJ2-5, with a possible D match to TRBD1 (6 bases). This CDR3 is 14 amino acids long. CDR1 and CDR2 (germline): SEHNR, FQNEAQ (reference sequence). Trimming pared 6 bases from V and 1 base from J, leaving 12 bases between. The CDR3 is CASRKDRSQETQYF. The CDR3 region has the DNA TGTGCCAGCAGAAAGGACAGAAGCCAAGAGACCCAGTACTTC.

The chain combines TRBV4-1 with TRBJ2-3, with D unclear. There are 15 residues in the CDR3. Germline V gene sequence: CDR1 MGHRA, CDR2 YSYEKL. Trimming left V 3 bases short and J 4 bases short, with 14 bases between. CDR3 coding DNA: TGCGCCAGCAGCCATCCCCCGCCGCCCCCAGATACGCAGTATTTT. Amino acids: CASSHPPPPPDTQYF.

The V call is TRBV24-1, the J call TRBJ1-2; 9 bases agree with TRBD1. V trimming: 3 bases; J trimming: 5 bases; junction bases outside the gene matches: 6. Germline loops: CDR1 KGHDR, CDR2 SFDVKD. The CDR3 sequence is 15 residues long. The CDR3 spells CATSDAGQGLYGYTF. Here the CDR3 DNA reads TGTGCCACCAGTGATGCGGGACAGGGCCTGTATGGCTACACCTTC.

V is TRBV2 and J is TRBJ1-6; tentative D call: TRBD1 (5 bases). V lost 7 bases, J lost 10 bases, and 20 bases lay in between. Germline assignment: CDR1 SNHLY and CDR2 FYNNEI. This CDR3 contains 15 residues. The CDR3 DNA reads TGTGCCAGCACCGTGGCGGGGGTTATAGGCTCACCCCTCCACTTT. It is translated as CASTVAGVIGSPLHF.